These T cell receptor beta chains were read from a single sample in a study of OX40 agonist ivuxolimab in advanced cancers. Here immunoSEQ multiplex PCR was the method, and the copy in TCRdb shows in-frame clones only, minus some. The repertoire includes around 41,000 clones, 88% of them detected once, and about an eighth sits in the top ten. Sequencing used CD4+ or CD8+ T cells sorted from blood, obtained in a trial of the OX40 agonist ivuxolimab. These receptors all stem from an adult with an advanced solid tumor such as melanoma, head and neck, liver or kidney cancer. CDR3s include the opening cysteine and the closing phenylalanine or tryptophan. D genes are given only for firm matches. Clone size appears in some rows only: once, few, many, or a class for an expanded clone.

V gene: TRBV6-4
D gene: .
J gene: TRBJ1-3
clone size: .
CDR3 protein: CASSQVPLSGNTIYF
CDR3 DNA: TGTGCCAGCAGCCAGGTCCCCCTTTCCGGAAACACCATATATTTT

V gene: TRBV18
D gene: .
J gene: TRBJ2-1
clone size: .
CDR3 protein: CASSPGLRDDSYNEQFF
CDR3 DNA: TGTGCCAGCTCACCAGGGCTTCGCGATGATTCCTACAATGAGCAGTTCTTC

V gene: TRBV27
D gene: .
J gene: TRBJ2-7
clone size: .
CDR3 protein: CASSGGTVVYEQYF
CDR3 DNA: TGTGCCAGCAGTGGAGGGACGGTGGTCTACGAGCAGTACTTC

V gene: TRBV4-2
D gene: .
J gene: TRBJ2-7
clone size: .
CDR3 protein: CASSQEALDEQYF
CDR3 DNA: TGTGCCAGCAGCCAAGAGGCCTTAGACGAGCAGTACTTC

V gene: TRBV6-6
D gene: .
J gene: TRBJ2-5
clone size: .
CDR3 protein: CASSYRTPRETQYF
CDR3 DNA: TGTGCCAGCAGTTACAGGACTCCCCGGGAGACCCAGTACTTC

V gene: TRBV5-6
D gene: .
J gene: TRBJ2-5
clone size: .
CDR3 protein: CASSEGHAEETQYF
CDR3 DNA: TGTGCCAGCAGCGAGGGGCATGCGGAGGAGACCCAGTACTTC

V gene: TRBV21-1
D gene: .
J gene: TRBJ1-5
clone size: few
CDR3 protein: CASRGKPQHF
CDR3 DNA: TGTGCCAGCAGGGGTAAGCCCCAGCATTTT

V gene: TRBV5-4
D gene: .
J gene: TRBJ1-1
clone size: .
CDR3 protein: CASSLGVKGLNTEAFF
CDR3 DNA: TGTGCCAGCAGCTTGGGGGTAAAGGGCCTGAACACTGAAGCTTTCTTT

V gene: TRBV7-8
D gene: TRBD1
J gene: TRBJ1-5
clone size: few
CDR3 protein: CASSSIQGYSNQPQHF
CDR3 DNA: TGTGCCAGCAGCTCAATACAGGGGTATAGCAATCAGCCCCAGCATTTT

V gene: TRBV14
D gene: .
J gene: TRBJ1-2
clone size: .
CDR3 protein: CASSPGGALEGYTF
CDR3 DNA: TGTGCCAGCAGCCCTGGGGGGGCTCTCGAAGGCTACACCTTC

V gene: TRBV4-1
D gene: .
J gene: TRBJ1-2
clone size: .
CDR3 protein: CASSQVMQANYGYTF
CDR3 DNA: TGCGCCAGCAGCCAAGTTATGCAGGCTAACTATGGCTACACCTTC

V gene: TRBV19
D gene: .
J gene: TRBJ2-7
clone size: few
CDR3 protein: CASSLPDRHYEQYF
CDR3 DNA: TGTGCCAGTAGTCTACCGGACAGACACTACGAGCAGTACTTC

V gene: TRBV7-6
D gene: TRBD2
J gene: TRBJ2-2
clone size: .
CDR3 protein: CASSPTAGGSGELFF
CDR3 DNA: TGTGCCAGCAGCCCCACAGCGGGGGGTTCCGGGGAGCTGTTTTTT

V gene: TRBV7-9
D gene: .
J gene: TRBJ2-2
clone size: once
CDR3 protein: CASRDRNTGELFF
CDR3 DNA: TGTGCCAGCAGGGACCGCAACACCGGGGAGCTGTTTTTT

V gene: TRBV13
D gene: TRBD2
J gene: TRBJ2-3
clone size: .
CDR3 protein: CASSQTSGYGDTQYF
CDR3 DNA: TGTGCCAGCAGCCAGACTAGCGGGTATGGAGATACGCAGTATTTT

V gene: TRBV4-1
D gene: .
J gene: TRBJ2-2
clone size: once
CDR3 protein: CASIQSPRSGTGELFF
CDR3 DNA: TGCGCCAGCATCCAGAGCCCCAGGTCAGGGACCGGGGAGCTGTTTTTT

V gene: TRBV19
D gene: TRBD1
J gene: TRBJ1-1
clone size: .
CDR3 protein: CASSTWTGANTEAFF
CDR3 DNA: TGTGCCAGTAGTACTTGGACAGGGGCTAACACTGAAGCTTTCTTT

V gene: TRBV6-1
D gene: TRBD1
J gene: TRBJ1-3
clone size: .
CDR3 protein: CASSEWTGAGNTIYF
CDR3 DNA: TGTGCCAGCAGTGAGTGGACAGGGGCTGGAAACACCATATATTTT

V gene: TRBV5-6
D gene: .
J gene: TRBJ1-4
clone size: .
CDR3 protein: CASSFGPVGEKLFF
CDR3 DNA: TGTGCCAGCAGCTTTGGCCCCGTGGGTGAAAAACTGTTTTTT

V gene: TRBV6-4
D gene: TRBD2
J gene: TRBJ2-1
clone size: .
CDR3 protein: CASSPVGGSSYNEQFF
CDR3 DNA: TGTGCCAGCAGTCCAGTGGGGGGGTCCTCCTACAATGAGCAGTTCTTC

V gene: TRBV7-6
D gene: .
J gene: TRBJ2-7
clone size: .
CDR3 protein: CASSSPGSSYEQYF
CDR3 DNA: TGTGCCAGCAGCTCGCCGGGATCTTCCTACGAGCAGTACTTC

V gene: TRBV5-1
D gene: .
J gene: TRBJ1-1
clone size: .
CDR3 protein: CASSLNRQAFF
CDR3 DNA: TGCGCCAGCAGCTTGAACCGGCAAGCTTTCTTT

V gene: TRBV18
D gene: .
J gene: TRBJ2-3
clone size: .
CDR3 protein: CASSPGGSGASTDTDTQYF
CDR3 DNA: TGTGCCAGCTCACCAGGGGGATCGGGGGCCTCGACCGACACAGATACGCAGTATTTT

V gene: TRBV5-4
D gene: .
J gene: TRBJ2-2
clone size: .
CDR3 protein: CASSPWGFANTGELFF
CDR3 DNA: TGTGCCAGCAGCCCTTGGGGGTTCGCGAACACCGGGGAGCTGTTTTTT

V gene: TRBV30
D gene: .
J gene: TRBJ1-5
clone size: .
CDR3 protein: CAWSPISGGGPGAIQPQHF
CDR3 DNA: TGTGCCTGGAGTCCTATCAGCGGCGGCGGGCCAGGGGCGATTCAGCCCCAGCATTTT

V gene: TRBV6-6
D gene: .
J gene: TRBJ1-3
clone size: .
CDR3 protein: CASSYGAVRGNTIYF
CDR3 DNA: TGTGCCAGCAGTTACGGGGCAGTCAGGGGAAACACCATATATTTT

V gene: TRBV15
D gene: TRBD1
J gene: TRBJ2-7
clone size: .
CDR3 protein: CATAAGGKGEQYF
CDR3 DNA: TGCGCCACCGCCGCAGGGGGCAAGGGGGAGCAGTACTTC

V gene: TRBV7-6
D gene: .
J gene: TRBJ2-7
clone size: .
CDR3 protein: CASSLGPTEGEQYF
CDR3 DNA: TGTGCCAGCAGCTTAGGTCCGACCGAGGGCGAGCAGTACTTC

V gene: TRBV9
D gene: TRBD2
J gene: TRBJ2-7
clone size: .
CDR3 protein: CASSGGTSVTYEQYF
CDR3 DNA: TGTGCCAGCAGCGGCGGGACTAGCGTTACCTACGAGCAGTACTTC

V gene: TRBV27
D gene: TRBD1
J gene: TRBJ2-7
clone size: .
CDR3 protein: CATGQGASYEQYF
CDR3 DNA: TGTGCCACCGGACAGGGGGCCTCCTACGAGCAGTACTTC

V gene: TRBV7-6
D gene: .
J gene: TRBJ2-7
clone size: .
CDR3 protein: CASSRGTNLAYEQYF
CDR3 DNA: TGTGCCAGCAGCCGCGGGACGAACTTAGCCTACGAGCAGTACTTC

V gene: TRBV6-5
D gene: .
J gene: TRBJ2-3
clone size: .
CDR3 protein: CASSYLGLPDTQYF
CDR3 DNA: TGTGCCAGCAGTTACTTAGGGCTCCCAGATACGCAGTATTTT

V gene: TRBV5-1
D gene: .
J gene: TRBJ2-2
clone size: .
CDR3 protein: CASSLRGVNTGELFF
CDR3 DNA: TGCGCCAGCAGCTTACGAGGGGTGAACACCGGGGAGCTGTTTTTT

V gene: TRBV4-1
D gene: .
J gene: TRBJ2-1
clone size: .
CDR3 protein: CASSQDRDEQFF
CDR3 DNA: TGCGCCAGCAGCCAAGACCGGGATGAGCAGTTCTTC

V gene: TRBV28
D gene: .
J gene: TRBJ1-1
clone size: .
CDR3 protein: CASKGRNTEAFF
CDR3 DNA: TGTGCCAGCAAAGGGAGAAACACTGAAGCTTTCTTT

V gene: TRBV19
D gene: TRBD2
J gene: TRBJ2-2
clone size: .
CDR3 protein: CASRPGGGALAGELFF
CDR3 DNA: TGTGCCAGTAGGCCGGGCGGGGGGGCCCTAGCCGGGGAGCTGTTTTTT

V gene: TRBV11-2
D gene: .
J gene: TRBJ1-1
clone size: .
CDR3 protein: CASIPVGEWSTEAFF
CDR3 DNA: TGTGCCAGCATCCCCGTCGGGGAGTGGAGCACTGAAGCTTTCTTT

V gene: TRBV7-9
D gene: TRBD2
J gene: TRBJ2-3
clone size: .
CDR3 protein: CASSLDSGSRTDTQYF
CDR3 DNA: TGTGCCAGCAGCTTAGACAGCGGGAGCAGGACAGATACGCAGTATTTT

V gene: TRBV27
D gene: .
J gene: TRBJ1-5
clone size: .
CDR3 protein: CASSLYPGGNQPQHF
CDR3 DNA: TGTGCCAGCAGTTTATATCCGGGGGGCAATCAGCCCCAGCATTTT

V gene: TRBV27
D gene: TRBD1
J gene: TRBJ1-6
clone size: .
CDR3 protein: CASSSIAETGSNSPLHF
CDR3 DNA: TGTGCCAGCAGCTCCATCGCCGAGACAGGGAGTAATTCACCCCTCCACTTT

V gene: TRBV7-9
D gene: TRBD1
J gene: TRBJ2-5
clone size: .
CDR3 protein: CASSLAGTGPLQETQYF
CDR3 DNA: TGTGCCAGCAGCTTAGCCGGGACAGGGCCACTCCAAGAGACCCAGTACTTC

V gene: TRBV5-4
D gene: .
J gene: TRBJ1-2
clone size: .
CDR3 protein: CASSLGTGLYGYTF
CDR3 DNA: TGTGCCAGCAGCTTAGGAACAGGGCTTTATGGCTACACCTTC

V gene: TRBV27
D gene: .
J gene: TRBJ2-3
clone size: .
CDR3 protein: CASSFLGQSTDTQYF
CDR3 DNA: TGTGCCAGCAGTTTCCTAGGACAGTCCACAGATACGCAGTATTTT

V gene: TRBV19
D gene: TRBD2
J gene: TRBJ2-1
clone size: .
CDR3 protein: CASSFSGSRNEQFF
CDR3 DNA: TGTGCCAGTAGTTTTAGCGGGAGTAGGAATGAGCAGTTCTTC

V gene: TRBV2
D gene: .
J gene: TRBJ2-7
clone size: .
CDR3 protein: CASSGGAGQINYEQYF
CDR3 DNA: TGTGCCAGCAGTGGGGGGGCGGGACAGATTAACTACGAGCAGTACTTC

V gene: TRBV27
D gene: TRBD1
J gene: TRBJ1-5
clone size: .
CDR3 protein: CASSPPPGQGRGQPQHF
CDR3 DNA: TGTGCCAGCAGCCCTCCCCCAGGACAGGGTCGGGGTCAGCCCCAGCATTTT

V gene: TRBV27
D gene: TRBD2
J gene: TRBJ2-7
clone size: .
CDR3 protein: CASSFAGVSYEQYF
CDR3 DNA: TGTGCCAGCAGTTTTGCGGGGGTCTCCTACGAGCAGTACTTC

V gene: TRBV7-9
D gene: .
J gene: TRBJ2-5
clone size: .
CDR3 protein: CASSPPLGRGERETQYF
CDR3 DNA: TGTGCCAGCAGCCCCCCCTTGGGCAGGGGGGAACGGGAGACCCAGTACTTC

V gene: TRBV5-8
D gene: .
J gene: TRBJ1-4
clone size: once
CDR3 protein: CASSPGRQSEKLFF
CDR3 DNA: TGTGCCAGCAGCCCGGGACGCCAAAGTGAAAAACTGTTTTTT

V gene: TRBV7-2
D gene: TRBD1
J gene: TRBJ1-5
clone size: .
CDR3 protein: CASSLTGTGSNQPQHF
CDR3 DNA: TGTGCCAGCAGCTTAACCGGGACAGGAAGCAATCAGCCCCAGCATTTT

V gene: TRBV19
D gene: TRBD2
J gene: TRBJ2-3
clone size: .
CDR3 protein: CASSPRLEAGGLDTQYF
CDR3 DNA: TGTGCCAGTAGTCCCCGATTAGAAGCGGGGGGGCTGGATACGCAGTATTTT

V gene: TRBV9
D gene: TRBD1
J gene: TRBJ2-5
clone size: .
CDR3 protein: CASSFSGTDQETQYF
CDR3 DNA: TGTGCCAGCAGCTTTTCTGGGACAGACCAAGAGACCCAGTACTTC

V gene: TRBV7-6
D gene: .
J gene: TRBJ2-2
clone size: .
CDR3 protein: CASSLYTGSGELFF
CDR3 DNA: TGTGCCAGCAGCCTTTATACAGGTTCCGGGGAGCTGTTTTTT

V gene: TRBV7-9
D gene: .
J gene: TRBJ1-1
clone size: .
CDR3 protein: CASNAGTSEAFF
CDR3 DNA: TGTGCCAGCAACGCCGGGACTTCTGAAGCTTTCTTT

V gene: TRBV15
D gene: .
J gene: TRBJ2-2
clone size: .
CDR3 protein: CATFRLGGELFF
CDR3 DNA: TGTGCCACCTTCCGGCTTGGCGGGGAGCTGTTTTTT